This T cell receptor (beta chain) was recorded in a study of blood T cell repertoires in COVID-19. Study summary: PBMCs, B-cell-depleted T cells, or T cells were the source of the cDNA or gDNA that made up the material.

The length of the CDR3 is 15 residues. V lost 4 bases and J lost 0, with 7 bases in between. Germline V CDR1 and CDR2: ENHRY, SYGVKD. Profiled with immunoSEQ multiplex PCR; TCRdb holds only in-frame clones, not every one. The sample has 200,000 or so clones, approximately 81% seen once. Sequencing input: peripheral blood. The receptor's source is a human donor in a cohort sampled during active COVID-19. The chain has TRBV10-3 and TRBJ1-6; D uncertain. Here the CDR3 DNA reads TGTGCCATCAGTGTGGGGAGCTCCTATAATTCACCCCTCCACTTT. It is translated as CAISVGSSYNSPLHF.